Each of the 30 T cell receptor beta chains below was sequenced from the same sample in a study of T-cell memory formation after mild COVID-19. MiXCR was run by TCRdb on the 5' RACE reads, yielding one entry per CDR3 protein. The sample includes 130,000 to 150,000 distinct CDR3 sequences, around 5.8% of them seen just once. Sequences were obtained from PBMCs or a T cell subset sorted from them (not recorded which). Source of these receptors: an adult woman who had mild COVID-19 (a few samples of this study predate the infection). Cell type and time point are not known.

The genes are TRBV4-1 and TRBJ2-5, with TRBD2 as a possible D gene (5 bases). This CDR3 has 14 amino acids. Germline CDR1 reads MGHRA; CDR2 reads YSYEKL. With 4 bases removed from V and 7 bases from J, the gap between germline ends came to 16 bases. CDR3 sequence: CASSLRARNGTQYF. CDR3 sequence (DNA): TGCGCCAGCAGCCTGAGGGCCAGAAATGGGACCCAGTACTTC.

The V and J genes are TRBV6-5 and TRBJ2-7, with D possibly TRBD1 on 6 matching bases. Deletions cut 5 bases from V and 4 bases from J, with 15 bases between. Germline CDR1 and CDR2: MNHEY and SVGAGI. The CDR3 loop spans 14 amino acids. The CDR3 nucleotides read TGTGCCAGCAGTAGCTGGGACATCCCGTACGAGCAGTACTTC. Translated, it gives CASSSWDIPYEQYF.

This clonotype was picked up many times. V and J are TRBV29-1 and TRBJ2-7, with TRBD1 matching 9 bases. Trimming at V came to 7 bases and at J to 9 bases, leaving 16 bases not matched to a gene. This CDR3 comprises 14 residues. Looked up from germline, CDR1 is SQVTM and CDR2 is ANQGSEA. The CDR3 loop is CSAAGQGATLGQYF. The CDR3 DNA reads as TGCAGCGCAGCGGGACAGGGTGCTACCTTGGGGCAGTACTTC.

This clonotype was observed at least ten times. The V gene is TRBV7-8, the J gene TRBJ2-5, with 8 bases that match TRBD1. The CDR3 contains 15 residues. Losses at the gene ends were 6 bases for V and 7 bases for J; bases not matched to a gene: 13. Germline CDR1 and CDR2: SGHVS and FQNEAQ. The CDR3 DNA is TGTGCCAGCAGAGAGTGGACAGGGAGCGGAGGGACCCAGTACTTC. Its protein is CASREWTGSGGTQYF. Full variable domain (missing parts from reference TRBV7-8 and TRBJ2-5): GAGVSQSPRYKVAKRGQDVALRCDPISGHVSLFWYQQALGQGPEFLTYFQNEAQLDKSGLPSDRFFAERPEGSVSTLKIQRTQQEDSAVYLCASREWTGSGGTQYFGPGTRLLVL.

This clonotype was seen just once. The chain couples TRBV12-3 or TRBV12-4 to TRBJ2-2, with 9 bases fitting TRBD2. After removal of 1 base from V and 2 bases from J, the junction contained 14 bases not matched to a gene. The length of the CDR3 is 20 residues. CDR3 coding DNA: TGTGCCAGCAGTTTAGGGTCGGGGGTTTTGCGGGAGGGCAACACCGGGGAGCTGTTTTTT. Translation: CASSLGSGVLREGNTGELFF.

The CDR3 sequence: CSARSPGQGKEKLFF. Written as DNA, the CDR3 is TGCAGTGCTAGATCTCCGGGACAGGGCAAGGAAAAACTGTTTTTT. The chain has TRBV20-1 and TRBJ1-4; 9 bases agree with TRBD1. Germline values: CDR1 DFQATT, CDR2 SNEGSKA (reference sequence). The CDR3 extends over 15 amino acids. Unmatched junction bases numbered 9, after V lost 2 bases and J lost 8 bases.

This clonotype turned up a few times. The genes are TRBV18 and TRBJ2-3, with TRBD2 matching over 12 bases. V lost 3 bases, J lost 14 bases, and 18 bases stayed unmatched. There are 17 residues in the CDR3. Germline V lookup: CDR1 KGHSH, CDR2 LQKENI. The CDR3 nucleotides read TGTGCCAGCTCACCTTCGACTAGCGGGAGACAGACCTTTAGGGGGTATTTT. It yields the protein CASSPSTSGRQTFRGYF. The variable domain in full, with the rest retrieved from reference TRBV18 and TRBJ2-3, is NAGVMQNPRHLVRRRGQEARLRCSPMKGHSHVYWYRQLPEEGLKFMVYLQKENIIDESGMPKERFSAEFPKEGPSILRIQQVVRGDSAAYFCASSPSTSGRQTFRGYFGPGTRLTVL.

This rearrangement joins TRBV9 to TRBJ1-4, with unresolved D. The germline gives CDR1 SGDLS, CDR2 YYNGEE. The CDR3 length is 15 residues. V shed 0 bases and J shed 5 bases, with 11 bases lying between them. The chain's CDR3 is CASSVVGSPNEKLFF. In DNA, the CDR3 is TGTGCCAGCAGCGTAGTCGGAAGTCCGAATGAAAAACTGTTTTTT.

The chain has TRBV12-3 or TRBV12-4 and TRBJ2-5, with 10 bases matching TRBD2. This CDR3 contains 17 residues. With V trimmed by 5 bases and J by 4 bases, 13 bases remained unmatched. The CDR3 reads CASSPALGLAKGETQYF. CDR3 coding DNA: TGTGCCAGCAGTCCGGCCCTGGGACTAGCGAAGGGAGAGACCCAGTACTTC.

This clonotype was counted many times. The V call is TRBV5-6, the J call TRBJ1-5; D might be TRBD1 (5 bases). Per the germline V gene, CDR1 is SGHDT and CDR2 is YYEEEE. This CDR3 comprises 14 residues. V was shortened by 1 base and J by 3 bases, with 8 bases between the two germline ends. The CDR3 reads CASSLQGINQPQHF. The CDR3 coding sequence is TGTGCCAGCAGCTTGCAGGGTATCAATCAGCCCCAGCATTTT.

The chain carries TRBV6-6 and TRBJ1-1; 8 nucleotides match TRBD1. V lost 4 bases and J lost 0; bases outside the gene matches: 7. The CDR3 length is 16 residues. Per the germline V gene, CDR1 is MNHNY and CDR2 is SVGAGI (reference sequence). As DNA, the CDR3 is TGTGCCAGCAGTTCCATTAGACAGGGGCTGAACACTGAAGCTTTCTTT. Encoded protein: CASSSIRQGLNTEAFF.

This clonotype has a count of ten or more. The chain carries TRBV5-1 and TRBJ2-3, with a possible D match to TRBD2 (5 bases). The germline CDR1 and CDR2 sequences are SGHRS and YFSETQ. The CDR3 spans 14 residues. Trimming cost V 4 bases and J 5 bases, with 14 bases left between them. CDR3 region: CASSPTRNRDTQYF. The CDR3 DNA sequence: TGCGCCAGCAGCCCTACTAGGAATAGAGATACGCAGTATTTT.

The table lists this clonotype with many counts. This chain joins TRBV24-1 and TRBJ2-1; perhaps TRBD1 as D (5 bases). Germline V gene sequence: CDR1 KGHDR, CDR2 SFDVKD. Trimming pared 5 bases from V and 0 bases from J, leaving 10 bases between. This CDR3 has 15 amino acids. The CDR3: CATSGSGLSYNEQFF. CDR3 in DNA: TGTGCCACCAGTGGTTCAGGGCTCTCCTACAATGAGCAGTTCTTC.

With regard to this clonotype: A much more abundant neighbour one base away suggests this may be a read error. The chain links TRBV20-1 to TRBJ2-3; D ambiguous. Germline values: CDR1 DFQATT, CDR2 SNEGSKA (reference sequence). The CDR3 consists of 11 residues. The DNA for the CDR3 is TGCATTGCTAGTCCCACAGATACGCAGTATTTT. Translating gives CIASPTDTQYF.

This clonotype was detected only a few times. The CDR3 DNA reads TGTGCCAGCAGTGATGGAACCGGGACTAGACAAGAGACCCAGTACTTC. This sequence encodes CASSDGTGTRQETQYF. This chain joins TRBV25-1 and TRBJ2-5; TRBD2 agrees at 8 bases. This CDR3 is built from 16 residues. Germline CDR1 is MGHDK and CDR2 is SYGVNS. Trimming at V came to 3 bases and at J to 2 bases, leaving 8 bases not matched to a gene.

The rearrangement links TRBV6-5 to TRBJ1-6, with D tentatively TRBD1 (5 bases). The CDR3 runs 15 residues. Germline V gene sequence: CDR1 MNHEY, CDR2 SVGAGI. The ends were cut back, 1 base at V and 6 bases at J, with 10 bases in the middle. CDR3 amino acids: CASSYFGGGNSPLHF. The CDR3 bases are TGTGCCAGCAGTTACTTTGGGGGGGGTAATTCACCCCTCCACTTT.

This clonotype was picked up a small number of times. This chain uses TRBV7-9 with TRBJ1-1; no clear D gene. In germline, CDR1 is SEHNR, CDR2 FQNEAQ (reference sequence). CDR3 length: 15 amino acids. V shed 5 bases and J shed 0 bases, with 13 bases lying between them. CDR3 amino acids: CASSPGLSMNTEAFF. The CDR3 DNA reads as TGTGCCAGCAGCCCCGGACTTTCCATGAACACTGAAGCTTTCTTT.

The rearrangement links TRBV29-1 to TRBJ1-2, with D uncertain. Germline CDR1 SQVTM, CDR2 ANQGSEA. The ends were cut back, 5 bases at V and 3 bases at J, with 10 bases in the middle. There are 12 residues in the CDR3. Here the CDR3 reads CSVTPTDYGYTF. The CDR3 bases are TGCAGCGTTACCCCGACTGACTATGGCTACACCTTC.

The chain recombines TRBV4-2 with TRBJ1-2; the D gene is possibly TRBD1 (5 bases). The CDR3 is 13 amino acids. From germline, CDR1 is LGHNA and CDR2 YNFKEQ. Trimming removed 0 bases at V and 8 bases at J, with 10 bases between. CDR3 sequence reads: CASSQESGGGYTF. The CDR3 DNA follows: TGTGCCAGCAGCCAAGAATCCGGGGGGGGCTACACCTTC.

This clonotype was seen many times. The chain carries TRBV7-6 and TRBJ2-1, with 10 bases aligning to TRBD2. The junction had 11 bases not matched to a gene; V was cut back by 5 bases and J by 4 bases. This CDR3 is built from 17 residues. Germline assignment: CDR1 SGHVS and CDR2 FNYEAQ. DNA for the CDR3: TGTGCCAGCAGCCTCCATACTGGGACTAGCGTGTACAATGAGCAGTTCTTC. It translates to CASSLHTGTSVYNEQFF. The full variable domain, in which reference TRBV7-6 and TRBJ2-1 provide the parts outside the CDR3, is GAGVSQSPRYKVTKRGQDVALRCDPISGHVSLYWYRQALGQGPEFLTYFNYEAQQDKSGLPNDRFSAERPEGSISTLTIQRTEQRDSAMYRCASSLHTGTSVYNEQFFGPGTRLTVL.

This clonotype was seen ten or more times. CDR3 region: CASSVPGTGDNEQFF. The CDR3 bases are TGTGCCAGCAGCGTGCCCGGGACAGGGGACAATGAGCAGTTCTTC. The gene calls are TRBV9 and TRBJ2-1; the match to TRBD1 covers 10 bases. Per germline, CDR1 SGDLS and CDR2 YYNGEE. After removal of 2 bases from V and 5 bases from J, the junction contained 4 bases not matched to a gene. The CDR3 consists of 15 residues.

This clonotype was seen more than once but under ten times. CDR3 loop: CASSLAWENTEAFF. CDR3 DNA sequence: TGTGCCAGCAGCTTAGCGTGGGAGAACACTGAAGCTTTCTTT. The chain employs TRBV7-8 and TRBJ1-1; D unresolved. The CDR3 is 14 amino acids. Trimming took 0 bases from V and 1 from J, leaving 6 bases between them. Germline-derived CDR1 and CDR2 are SGHVS and FQNEAQ. Using reference TRBV7-8 and TRBJ1-1 for the parts outside the CDR3, the full variable domain is GAGVSQSPRYKVAKRGQDVALRCDPISGHVSLFWYQQALGQGPEFLTYFQNEAQLDKSGLPSDRFFAERPEGSVSTLKIQRTQQEDSAVYLCASSLAWENTEAFFGQGTRLTVV.

The table lists this clonotype with a few counts. The chain couples TRBV6-5 to TRBJ1-1; 8 bases are a match to TRBD1. Unmatched junction bases numbered 4, after V lost 6 bases and J lost 4 bases. CDR3 length: 13 residues. CDR1 and CDR2 from the germline V gene are MNHEY and SVGAGI. CDR3 protein: CASRLTGVTEAFF. In DNA, the CDR3 is TGTGCCAGCAGACTGACAGGGGTCACTGAAGCTTTCTTT.

There are many counts of this clonotype. The rearrangement links TRBV9 to TRBJ2-3, with 7 bases that match TRBD1. Trimming at V came to 0 bases and at J to 4 bases, leaving 5 bases not matched to a gene. Germline CDR1 and CDR2: SGDLS and YYNGEE. The length of the CDR3 is 15 residues. CDR3 sequence: CASSVGGGTADTQYF. Written as DNA, the CDR3 is TGTGCCAGCAGCGTAGGAGGGGGCACGGCAGATACGCAGTATTTT.

J is TRBJ1-1 and V is TRBV5-1; TRBD1 agrees at 10 bases. After removal of 4 bases from V and 3 bases from J, the junction contained 6 bases not matched to a gene. Germline-derived CDR1 and CDR2 are SGHRS and YFSETQ. The CDR3 has 15 amino acids. The CDR3 nucleotides read TGCGCCAGCAGCAAGGGACAGGGGCCGGACACTGAAGCTTTCTTT. Protein product: CASSKGQGPDTEAFF.

This chain connects TRBV3-1 to TRBJ1-6; D unresolved. CDR3 size: 17 residues. Trimming shortened V by 0 bases and J by 6 bases, and 15 bases separated the two germline ends. The germline V gene encodes CDR1 LGHDT and CDR2 YNNKEL (reference sequence). The CDR3 bases are TGTGCCAGCAGCCAAGATCCCGGACTGCTACTTAATTCACCCCTCCACTTT. This sequence encodes CASSQDPGLLLNSPLHF.

In its sample, this clonotype was seen many times. The chain uses TRBV12-3 or TRBV12-4 and TRBJ2-1; TRBD1 is a possible D gene (6 bases). The V and J ends lost 1 base and 5 bases respectively, with 9 bases between them. This CDR3 has 14 amino acids. CDR3 loop: CASSLGGLNNEQFF. The CDR3, as DNA: TGTGCCAGCAGTTTAGGGGGGCTAAACAATGAGCAGTTCTTC.

This clonotype was counted ten times or more. The chain links TRBV5-1 to TRBJ2-7, with 9 bases lining up with TRBD1. CDR3 length: 15 residues. V lost 4 bases, J lost 2 bases, and 7 bases stayed unmatched. Germline-derived CDR1 and CDR2 are SGHRS and YFSETQ. The CDR3 DNA sequence: TGCGCCAGCAGCGCGGACAGGGGAAGGACCTACGAGCAGTACTTC. Encoded protein: CASSADRGRTYEQYF.

This chain links TRBV2 with TRBJ2-1; the D gene is possibly TRBD2 (5 bases). The CDR3 spans 15 residues. Germline CDR1 is SNHLY and CDR2 is FYNNEI. Trimming left V 7 bases short and J 0 bases short, with 13 bases between. The CDR3 protein is CASTLAQSSYNEQFF. The CDR3 DNA follows: TGTGCCAGCACCCTAGCACAGAGCTCCTACAATGAGCAGTTCTTC.

The table lists this clonotype with a few counts. The chain recombines TRBV7-9 with TRBJ2-7; D ambiguous. Germline values: CDR1 SEHNR, CDR2 FQNEAQ (reference sequence). The germline V and J ends were trimmed by 1 base and 5 bases, with 12 bases remaining between them. The CDR3 sequence is 14 residues long. CDR3 DNA: TGTGCCAGCAGCTTAGTGGCAGGTAGCCACGAGCAGTACTTC. It codes for CASSLVAGSHEQYF.